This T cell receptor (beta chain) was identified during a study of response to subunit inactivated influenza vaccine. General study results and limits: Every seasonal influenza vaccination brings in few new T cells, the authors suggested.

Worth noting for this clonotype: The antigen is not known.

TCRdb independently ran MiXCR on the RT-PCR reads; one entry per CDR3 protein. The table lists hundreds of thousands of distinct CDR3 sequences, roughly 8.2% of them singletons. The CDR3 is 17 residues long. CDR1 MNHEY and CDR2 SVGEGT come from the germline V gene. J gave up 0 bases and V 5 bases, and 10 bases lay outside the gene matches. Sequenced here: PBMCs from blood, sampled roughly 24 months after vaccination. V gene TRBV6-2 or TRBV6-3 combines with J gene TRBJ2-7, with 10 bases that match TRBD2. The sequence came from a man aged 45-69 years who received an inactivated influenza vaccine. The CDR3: CASSTLAGALYSYEQYF. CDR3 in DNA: TGTGCCAGCAGTACCCTAGCGGGGGCCCTATACTCCTACGAGCAGTACTTC.